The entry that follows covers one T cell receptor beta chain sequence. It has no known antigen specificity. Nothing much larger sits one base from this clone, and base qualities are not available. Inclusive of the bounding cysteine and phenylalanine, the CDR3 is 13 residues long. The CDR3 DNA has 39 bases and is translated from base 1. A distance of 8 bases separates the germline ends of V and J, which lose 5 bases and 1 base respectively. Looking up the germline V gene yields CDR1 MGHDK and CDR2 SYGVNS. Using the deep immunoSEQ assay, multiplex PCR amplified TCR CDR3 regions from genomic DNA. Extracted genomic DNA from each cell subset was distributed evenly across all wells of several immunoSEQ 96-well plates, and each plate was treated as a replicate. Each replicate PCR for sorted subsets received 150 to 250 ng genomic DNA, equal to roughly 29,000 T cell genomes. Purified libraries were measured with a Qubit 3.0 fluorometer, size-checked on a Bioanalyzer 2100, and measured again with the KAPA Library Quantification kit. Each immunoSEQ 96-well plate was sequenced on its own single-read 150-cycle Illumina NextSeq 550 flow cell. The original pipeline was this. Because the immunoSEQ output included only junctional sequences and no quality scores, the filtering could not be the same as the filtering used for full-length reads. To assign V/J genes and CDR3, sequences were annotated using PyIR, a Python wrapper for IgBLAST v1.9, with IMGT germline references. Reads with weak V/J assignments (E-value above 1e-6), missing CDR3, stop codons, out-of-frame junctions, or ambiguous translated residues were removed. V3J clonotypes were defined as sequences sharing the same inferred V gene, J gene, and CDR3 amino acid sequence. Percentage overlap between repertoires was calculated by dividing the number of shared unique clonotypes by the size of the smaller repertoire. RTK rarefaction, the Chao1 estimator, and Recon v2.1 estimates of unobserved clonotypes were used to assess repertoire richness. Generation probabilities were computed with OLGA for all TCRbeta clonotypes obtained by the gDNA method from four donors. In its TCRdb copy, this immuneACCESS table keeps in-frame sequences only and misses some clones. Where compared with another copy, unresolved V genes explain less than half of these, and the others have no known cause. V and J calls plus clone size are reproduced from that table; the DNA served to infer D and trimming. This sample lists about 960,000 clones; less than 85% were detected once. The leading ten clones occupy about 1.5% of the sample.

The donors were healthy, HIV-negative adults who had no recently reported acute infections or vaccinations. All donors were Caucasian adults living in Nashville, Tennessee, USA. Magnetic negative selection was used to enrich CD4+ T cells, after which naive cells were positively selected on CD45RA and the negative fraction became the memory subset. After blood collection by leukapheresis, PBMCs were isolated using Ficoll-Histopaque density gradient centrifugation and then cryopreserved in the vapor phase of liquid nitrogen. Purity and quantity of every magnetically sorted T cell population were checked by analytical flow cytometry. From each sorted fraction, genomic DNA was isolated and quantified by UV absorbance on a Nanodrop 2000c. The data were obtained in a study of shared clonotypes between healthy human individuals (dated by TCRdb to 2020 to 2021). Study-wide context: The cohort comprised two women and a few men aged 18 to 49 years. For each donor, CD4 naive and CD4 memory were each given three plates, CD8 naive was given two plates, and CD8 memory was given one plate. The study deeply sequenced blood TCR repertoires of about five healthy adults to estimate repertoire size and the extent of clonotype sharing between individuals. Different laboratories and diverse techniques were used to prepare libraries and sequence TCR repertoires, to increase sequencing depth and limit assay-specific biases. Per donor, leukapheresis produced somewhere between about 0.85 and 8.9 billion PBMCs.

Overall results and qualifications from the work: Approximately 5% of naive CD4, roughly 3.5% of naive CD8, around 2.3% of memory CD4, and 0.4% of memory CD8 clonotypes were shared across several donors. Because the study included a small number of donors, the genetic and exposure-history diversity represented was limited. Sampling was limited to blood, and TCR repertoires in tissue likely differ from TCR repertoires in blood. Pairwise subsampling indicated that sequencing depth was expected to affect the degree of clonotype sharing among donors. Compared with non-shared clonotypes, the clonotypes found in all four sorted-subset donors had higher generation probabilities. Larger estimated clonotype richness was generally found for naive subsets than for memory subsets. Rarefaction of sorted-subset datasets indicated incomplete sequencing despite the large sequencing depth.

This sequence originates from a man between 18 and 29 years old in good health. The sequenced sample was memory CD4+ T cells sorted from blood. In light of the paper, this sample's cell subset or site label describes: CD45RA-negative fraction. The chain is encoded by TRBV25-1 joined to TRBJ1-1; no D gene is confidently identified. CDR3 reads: CASSRRGNTEAFF. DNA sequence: TGTGCCAGCAGTCGCCGTGGGAACACTGAAGCTTTCTTT. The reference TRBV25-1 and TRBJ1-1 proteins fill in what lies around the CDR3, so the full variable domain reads EADIYQTPRYLVIGTGKKITLECSQTMGHDKMYWYQQDPGMELHLIHYSYGVNSTEKGDLSSESTVSRIRTEHFPLTLESARPSHTSQYLCASSRRGNTEAFFGQGTRLTVV.